This T cell receptor (beta chain) was retrieved from a study of vaccination and CD4 T cells after COVID-19. Whole-study context: Control cultures received a CEFX pool, an HIV-1 Nef pool, or no peptide.

Scientists ran DNA taken from cultured CD4+ T cells through the Oncomine TCR Beta short-read assay for sequencing. TCRdb re-derived calls from the PCR reads in MiXCR, one entry per CDR3 protein. The data contain 9,700 or so distinct CDR3 sequences, 55% to 75% of them singletons. From germline, CDR1 is SGHDT and CDR2 YYEEEE. V was shortened by 4 bases and J by 2 bases, with 18 bases between the two germline ends. This CDR3 region has 16 residues. This clonotype appeared a single time. Its antigen is currently unknown. Stated treatment: approximately 11-day PBMC culture with coronavirus spike peptide pools or control peptides (ViraFEST assay). Samples of CD4+ T cells were obtained from the unexposed donor before the COVID-19 pandemic (2011-2018).

The chain is built from TRBV5-6 and TRBJ1-2; TRBD1 is a possible D gene (6 bases). The sequencing input was CD4+ T cells from blood, cultured in vitro. The receptor comes from a human donor in good health. The DNA of the CDR3 is TGTGCCAGCAGCCGGCGTGGGGGCAGTGTGAACTATGGCTACACCTTC. Translated: CASSRRGGSVNYGYTF. Full variable domain (missing parts from reference TRBV5-6 and TRBJ1-2): DAGVTQSPTHLIKTRGQQVTLRCSPKSGHDTVSWYQQALGQGPQFIFQYYEEEERQRGNFPDRFSGHQFPNYSSELNVNALLLGDSALYLCASSRRGGSVNYGYTFGSGTRLTVV.